This TCR beta chain was profiled in a study of response to subunit inactivated influenza vaccine. Study-wide points: The authors suggested that few new T cells are recruited per seasonal influenza vaccination.

TCRdb re-called the RT-PCR reads with MiXCR, one entry per CDR3 protein. The sample records 530,000 or so distinct CDR3 sequences, 14% being singletons. Regarding this clonotype: The antigen remains undetermined.

This CDR3 is 16 amino acids long. The ends were cut back, 5 bases at V and 2 bases at J, with 19 bases in the middle. Germline values: CDR1 SEHNR, CDR2 FQNEAQ (reference sequence). This clonotype was sampled from a man between 50 and 59 years old who received an inactivated influenza vaccine. Sequencing was performed on PBMCs from blood, taken 11 to 12 days after vaccination. The chain employs TRBV7-9 and TRBJ2-7, with a weak D call TRBD1 (5 bases). The CDR3 DNA reads TGTGCCAGCAGCGATAGGGGTAGCCCGGCCCCCTACGAGCAGTACTTC. It specifies CASSDRGSPAPYEQYF.